This T cell receptor beta chain was sequenced for a study of OX40 agonist ivuxolimab in advanced cancers. Study-wide context: A partial response was reached by three patients: one with hepatocellular carcinoma and two with cutaneous melanoma.

With regard to this clone: Its antigen is unidentified.

Study-wide results and limits: Among the lowest levels of clonal expansion were found in partial responders at 0.1-3.0 mg/kg.

Between the trimmed V and J ends, which lost 5 bases and 8 bases, there was a span of 15 bases. The CDR3 extends over 13 amino acids. The germline V gene has CDR1 MNHEY and CDR2 SVGAGI. Sequenced by immunoSEQ multiplex PCR; TCRdb stores in-frame clones only, minus some. The repertoire includes about 81,000 clones, about 92% of them detected once, and about 13% sits in the top ten. At baseline, cycle 4 day 1, and cycle 7 day 1, blood was sampled. The starting material was CD4+ or CD8+ T cells sorted from blood, obtained in a trial of the OX40 agonist ivuxolimab. This TCR came from an adult with an advanced solid tumor such as melanoma, head and neck, liver or kidney cancer. The J gene is TRBJ1-2, the V gene TRBV6-5, with TRBD1 as a possible D gene (6 bases). CDR3 protein: CASSLGGADGYTF. CDR3 DNA sequence: TGTGCCAGCAGTCTGGGGGGGGCGGACGGCTACACCTTC.